What follows describes a single T cell receptor (beta chain). Antigen specificity is unknown. The sample originates from a study of CD8+CD57+ T cells in acquired aplastic anemia. Study in general: Recorded DNA amounts for sorted CD4+ and CD8+ cells had an average of approximately 3 ug. Study findings and constraints: About 27 shared CD8+ CDR3s appeared highly expressed within patients' immunodominant clones.

Germline CDR1 and CDR2: ENHRY and SYGVKD. The CDR3 contains 14 residues. Trimming took off 6 bases at V and 4 bases at J, with 15 bases between the two ends. Profiles of TCR beta VDJ and CDR3 were generated from a genomic DNA template. Each CDR3 protein gets one entry after TCRdb re-called the reads with MiXCR. The repertoire holds some 130,000 distinct CDR3 sequences, with 48% as singletons. This TCR was sampled from a human donor in good health, serving as a control. The chain couples TRBV10-3 to TRBJ1-2, with a tentative D call TRBD1 (6 bases). The sequenced sample was sorted CD4+, CD8+, or CD8+CD57+ T cells (not recorded which) from PBMCs. This CDR3 reads CAISRQADIYGYTF. The CDR3 DNA reads TGTGCCATCAGCAGACAGGCCGATATCTATGGCTACACCTTC.